One and the same sample provided the 27 T cell receptor beta chains below, sequenced in a study of blood T cell repertoires in COVID-19. Sequencing was performed with immunoSEQ multiplex PCR; in TCRdb, only in-frame clones are kept and a portion is missing. The table lists about 160,000 clones, about 80% of them singletons. The material sequenced was peripheral blood. All receptors come from a man in his sixties with acute or convalescent COVID-19.

The chain combines TRBV6-1 with TRBJ1-2; 10 nucleotides agree with TRBD1. Trimming removed 4 bases from V and 3 bases from J; junction bases left unmatched: 8. The germline gives CDR1 MNHNS, CDR2 SASEGT. The CDR3 length is 16 residues. Here the CDR3 DNA reads TGTGCCAGCAGTGCCCACCCGGGACAGGGGTACTATGGCTACACCTTC. Translated, it gives CASSAHPGQGYYGYTF.

This clone was seen only a few times. This chain connects TRBV2 to TRBJ2-7; TRBD2 matches 8 bases. With 3 bases clipped from V and 0 bases from J, the junction kept 4 bases outside the gene matches. The CDR3 contains 15 residues. Germline V gene sequence: CDR1 SNHLY, CDR2 FYNNEI. The DNA for the CDR3 is TGTGCCAGCAGTGATTTAGGGACTAGCTCCTACGAGCAGTACTTC. This gives the protein CASSDLGTSSYEQYF.

The J gene is TRBJ2-1, the V gene TRBV7-9; D possibly corresponds to TRBD2 (5 bases). Trimming took off 0 bases at V and 6 bases at J, with 12 bases between the two ends. The CDR3 totals 15 residues. Germline V gives CDR1 SEHNR, CDR2 FQNEAQ (reference sequence). This CDR3 is CASSLAGVGFNEQFF. CDR3 DNA: TGTGCCAGCAGCTTAGCCGGGGTCGGGTTCAATGAGCAGTTCTTC.

The chain is built from TRBV30 and TRBJ1-1; D possibly corresponds to TRBD1 (6 bases). Germline CDR1 is GTSNPN and CDR2 is SVGIG (reference sequence). V lost 3 bases and J lost 3, with 14 bases in between. The CDR3 is 14 residues long. CDR3 sequence (DNA): TGTGCCTGGAGATACAGGGATAGGGACACTGAAGCTTTCTTT. It specifies CAWRYRDRDTEAFF.

The rearrangement uses TRBV18 and TRBJ1-5; TRBD1 might be the D (5 bases). Per germline, CDR1 KGHSH and CDR2 LQKENI. Between the trimmed V and J ends, which lost 6 bases and 5 bases, there was a span of 11 bases. The CDR3 runs to 13 residues. Written as DNA, the CDR3 is TGTGCCAGCTCGCAGCAGGGTCATCAGCCCCAGCATTTT. As protein: CASSQQGHQPQHF.

The chain has TRBV10-3 and TRBJ1-4, with D perhaps TRBD1 (6 bases). V was clipped by 2 bases and J by 4 bases, with 8 bases between them. CDR1 and CDR2 from the germline V gene are ENHRY and SYGVKD. The CDR3 runs to 14 residues. The CDR3 reads CAISERGGNEKLFF. CDR3 nucleotides: TGTGCCATCAGTGAGAGGGGGGGTAATGAAAAACTGTTTTTT.

The V and J genes are TRBV6-6 and TRBJ2-5, with TRBD2 matching 9 bases. After removal of 3 bases from V and 0 bases from J, the junction contained 5 bases not matched to a gene. The CDR3 contains 16 residues. The germline gives CDR1 MNHNY, CDR2 SVGAGI (reference sequence). The CDR3 DNA follows: TGTGCCAGCAGTTATAAAGCTAGCGGGAACCAAGAGACCCAGTACTTC. Protein product: CASSYKASGNQETQYF.

This clone was seen just once. In DNA form, the CDR3 reads TGTGCCAGCATTCTAACGAAGAACACTGAAGCTTTCTTT. Protein: CASILTKNTEAFF. The genes are TRBV6-5 and TRBJ1-1, with D uncertain. V gave up 7 bases and J gave up 1 base, with 10 bases separating them. The CDR3 runs 13 residues. The germline CDR1 and CDR2 sequences are MNHEY and SVGAGI.

The chain uses TRBV13 and TRBJ2-1; 7 bases match TRBD2. CDR3 length equals 13 residues. The junction had 5 bases not matched to a gene; V was cut back by 6 bases and J by 6 bases. CDR1 and CDR2 from the germline V gene are PRHDT and FYEKMQ (reference sequence). The CDR3 here is CASSSRGSNEQFF. Here the CDR3 DNA reads TGTGCCAGCAGTTCTCGCGGGAGCAATGAGCAGTTCTTC.

The genes are TRBV28 and TRBJ1-6; 9 bases are a match to TRBD1. This CDR3 contains 17 residues. Germline assignment: CDR1 MDHEN and CDR2 SYDVKM. With 5 bases clipped from V and 5 bases from J, the junction kept 10 bases outside the gene matches. The CDR3 sequence is CASSTGTGFRNNSPLHF. The CDR3 nucleotides read TGTGCCAGCAGTACCGGGACAGGGTTTCGGAATAATTCACCCCTCCACTTT.

V and J are TRBV2 and TRBJ2-5; D might be TRBD2 (6 bases). The CDR3 sequence is 12 residues long. V lost 7 bases and J lost 4, with 10 bases in between. Germline CDR1 and CDR2: SNHLY and FYNNEI. The CDR3: CASKQEGETQYF. CDR3 nucleotide sequence: TGTGCCAGCAAGCAGGAGGGAGAGACCCAGTACTTC.

J is TRBJ1-1 and V is TRBV19, with unresolved D. Germline assignment: CDR1 LNHDA and CDR2 SQIVND (reference sequence). The CDR3 extends over 12 amino acids. V lost 5 bases to trimming and J lost 3 bases, with 7 bases between them. This CDR3 is CASSSMYTEAFF. The CDR3 bases are TGTGCCAGTAGTTCAATGTACACTGAAGCTTTCTTT.

The V call is TRBV5-4, the J call TRBJ1-1; tentative D call: TRBD1 (5 bases). Germline values: CDR1 SGHNT, CDR2 YYREEE (reference sequence). Between the trimmed V and J ends, which lost 2 bases and 3 bases, there was a span of 11 bases. The CDR3 runs to 14 residues. CDR3 bases: TGTGCCAGCAGCTTCCAGGGAATGGACACTGAAGCTTTCTTT. Its protein is CASSFQGMDTEAFF.

The chain uses TRBV27 and TRBJ2-7, with a weak D call TRBD2 (5 bases). The CDR3 contains 13 residues. Trimming shortened V by 4 bases and J by 2 bases, and 9 bases separated the two germline ends. CDR1 MNHEY and CDR2 SMNVEV come from the germline V gene (reference sequence). The CDR3, as DNA: TGTGCCAGCAGTTACCGGGGTCCCTACGAGCAGTACTTC. It codes for CASSYRGPYEQYF.

The genes are TRBV19 and TRBJ2-5; TRBD1 matches at 10 bases. Germline CDR1 is LNHDA and CDR2 is SQIVND (reference sequence). This CDR3 has 15 residues. The ends lost 6 bases at V and 5 bases at J; junction bases unmatched: 9. CDR3 amino acids: CASRPAGTGEETQYF. The CDR3 DNA reads as TGTGCCAGTAGGCCCGCCGGGACAGGGGAGGAGACCCAGTACTTC.

A word on this clone: Other DNA sequences from this sample encode an identical CDR3 as well. The rearrangement joins TRBV18 to TRBJ1-1; 7 bases are a match to TRBD1. Trimming at V came to 3 bases and at J to 1 base, leaving 5 bases not matched to a gene. The CDR3 runs 15 residues. Per the germline V gene, CDR1 is KGHSH and CDR2 is LQKENI. The CDR3 protein is CASSPSRTGNTEAFF. The DNA of the CDR3 is TGTGCCAGCTCACCCAGCCGGACAGGGAACACTGAAGCTTTCTTT.

The chain uses TRBV3-1 (or the pseudogene TRBV3-2) and TRBJ2-5, with D maybe TRBD1 (5 bases). Trimming pared 3 bases from V and 3 bases from J, leaving 14 bases between. Germline CDR1 LGHDT, CDR2 YNNKEL (reference sequence). The CDR3 consists of 15 residues. The CDR3 coding sequence is TGTGCCAGCAGCCAGGGGTACGACAGTGAAGAGACCCAGTACTTC. The encoded protein is CASSQGYDSEETQYF.

V gene TRBV11-1 combines with J gene TRBJ1-4, with 7 bases that match TRBD1. V lost 3 bases and J lost 0; bases outside the gene matches: 1. This CDR3 contains 15 residues. Germline loops: CDR1 SGHAT, CDR2 FQDESV (reference sequence). The CDR3 region is CASSFGQATNEKLFF. The CDR3 DNA reads TGTGCCAGCAGCTTTGGACAGGCAACTAATGAAAAACTGTTTTTT.

This sequence joins TRBV5-6 and TRBJ1-3; D remains unclear. The CDR3 spans 14 residues. Trimming removed 1 base from V and 3 bases from J, with 8 bases in between. Germline CDR1 SGHDT, CDR2 YYEEEE. The CDR3, as DNA: TGTGCCAGCAGCTTGCAACTGTTTGGAAACACCATATATTTT. Its translation: CASSLQLFGNTIYF.

CDR3 DNA: TGTGCCAGCAGTGTGACGGGTAAAAGCACAGATACGCAGTATTTT. Its translation: CASSVTGKSTDTQYF. V gene TRBV25-1 combines with J gene TRBJ2-3; D uncertain. CDR1 MGHDK and CDR2 SYGVNS come from the germline V gene. CDR3 length: 15 amino acids. The V end lost 4 bases, the J end lost 0 bases, and 11 bases lay between the germline ends.

Concerning this clone itself: In the same sample, other DNA sequences code for this CDR3. The J gene is TRBJ2-7, the V gene TRBV20-1; the D is unclear. Germline V gene data show CDR1 as DFQATT and CDR2 as SNEGSKA (reference sequence). This CDR3 has 11 residues. V was pared by 3 bases and J by 5 bases, with 8 bases between. CDR3 amino acids: CSARSGHEQYF. The CDR3 nucleotides are TGCAGTGCTAGGTCAGGTCACGAGCAGTACTTC.

The gene calls are TRBV15 and TRBJ2-5; D possibly corresponds to TRBD1 (7 bases). Trimming shortened V by 2 bases and J by 5 bases, and 15 bases separated the two germline ends. Germline V lookup: CDR1 LNHNV, CDR2 YYDKDF (reference sequence). The CDR3 consists of 15 residues. The CDR3 protein is CATSRSRTGGETQYF. In DNA form, the CDR3 reads TGTGCCACCAGCAGAAGTCGGACAGGAGGGGAGACCCAGTACTTC.

The chain combines TRBV4-2 with TRBJ1-5, with unresolved D. The CDR3 length is 16 residues. V shed 0 bases and J shed 5 bases, with 14 bases lying between them. Germline loops: CDR1 LGHNA, CDR2 YNFKEQ. This chain's CDR3 is CASSQDLTHRDQPQHF. The CDR3 nucleotides read TGTGCCAGCAGCCAAGATTTGACCCACCGGGATCAGCCCCAGCATTTT.

This chain connects TRBV5-5 to TRBJ1-2; D gene uncertain. V was trimmed by 3 bases and J by 5 bases, leaving 14 bases between them. Germline V gene lookup returns CDR1 SGHKS and CDR2 YYEKEE (reference sequence). This CDR3 spans 14 amino acids. The CDR3 DNA is TGTGCCAGCAGCTCGCCTGAGTCGGTGTATGGCTACACCTTC. Protein: CASSSPESVYGYTF.

This chain connects TRBV27 to TRBJ2-3; possibly TRBD1 for D (5 bases). The CDR3 contains 13 residues. V shed 3 bases and J shed 3 bases, with 7 bases lying between them. Germline CDR1 reads MNHEY; CDR2 reads SMNVEV (reference sequence). The CDR3 sequence: CASSFKGTDTQYF. The CDR3 DNA reads as TGTGCCAGCAGTTTTAAGGGGACAGATACGCAGTATTTT.

The chain carries TRBV5-1 and TRBJ1-2; TRBD1 is a possible D gene (5 bases). The V end lost 2 bases, the J end lost 4 bases, and 12 bases lay between the germline ends. The CDR3 is 14 residues long. Per germline, CDR1 SGHRS and CDR2 YFSETQ. This CDR3 is CASSFREAGYGYTF. The CDR3 nucleotides are TGCGCCAGCAGCTTCAGGGAAGCAGGCTATGGCTACACCTTC.

This clone was detected only a few times. The chain has TRBV5-1 and TRBJ2-7; TRBD1 is a possible D gene (5 bases). V shed 6 bases and J shed 4 bases, with 17 bases lying between them. This CDR3 is 14 amino acids long. The germline V gene encodes CDR1 SGHRS and CDR2 YFSETQ. This CDR3 is CASKFDSRRYEQYF. DNA of the CDR3: TGCGCCAGCAAATTCGACAGTCGACGTTACGAGCAGTACTTC.